Listed below are T cell receptor beta chains from one sample, sequenced in a study of blood T cell repertoires in COVID-19. The assay was immunoSEQ multiplex PCR, and TCRdb's table has in-frame clones only and misses some. The sample has more than 100,000 clones, almost 90% seen once; the top ten hold approximately 3.5%. The sequenced sample consisted of peripheral blood. Receptors originate from a human donor in a cohort sampled during active COVID-19. Each CDR3 is given with its conserved first and last residue.

TRBV6-2/TRBV6-3 | CASSYPRLDGNYEQYF
TRBV30 | CAWSVGTGGLNEKLFF
TRBV6-4 | CASSAPDRGHTFF
TRBV19 | CASSIQASGAYEQYF
TRBV18 | CASSETGLETQYF
TRBV7-8 | CASSLGQGFDEQYF
TRBV6-5 | CASSYGRGGTDTQYF
TRBV10-3 | CAISEPRANYEQYF
TRBV6-5 | CASTRGLVGELFF
TRBV14 | CASSQVAGGPNEQFF
TRBV6-2/TRBV6-3 | CASSYSYGGQDNQPQHF
TRBV11-2 | CASSLDYLHNYPRNEQFF
TRBV5-1 | CASSSGLLGGGETQYF
TRBV5-5 | CASSLGSGRNTGELFF
TRBV7-9 | CASSLTTGAEKLFF
TRBV5-1 | CASSLDGQGVYGYTF
TRBV3-1/TRBV3-2 | CASSLDRGNSPLHF
TRBV18 | CASSRGGEGKNIQYF
TRBV5-6 | CASSLNPQGVYEQYF
TRBV9 | CASSARWSPTVSYNEQFF
TRBV29-1 | CSVDLKRRYNEQFF
TRBV28 | CASSLSPTAGFYNEQFF
TRBV6-6 | CASRRAPGLAGVDTQYF
TRBV28 | CASSLIAPRVEAFF
TRBV19 | CASSIRGYEQYF
TRBV11-2 | CASSLWDRDYGYTF
TRBV19 | CASRRGAGVPETQYF
TRBV29-1 | CSVGDRGSYEQYF
TRBV12-3/TRBV12-4 | CASSLGLYGYTF
TRBV19 | CASSIQAQGYGYTF
TRBV3-1/TRBV3-2 | CASSQVRGTGNTIYF
TRBV6-2/TRBV6-3 | CASSYTSARANEQFF
TRBV5-1 | CASSQRTAMNTEAFF
TRBV30 | CAWSVVAGNGYTF
TRBV27 | CASSVQGHEQYF
TRBV6-5 | CASTPRQGAVTEAFF
TRBV6-5 | CASPAGAGNGSPLHF
TRBV19 | CASSRQGYGYTF
TRBV27 | CASSLFPLDYRQGALAGANVLTF
TRBV7-2 | CASSGTSGKGGRNTGELFF
TRBV6-5 | CASSYSQLNYGYTF
TRBV30 | CAWSVPRTGTYNEQFF
TRBV7-9 | CASSITRGVNNSPLHF
TRBV27 | CASSVQTGVNSPLHF
TRBV9 | CASSSHRGWDYNEQFF
TRBV6-5 | CASSYVGVGRGTEAFF